One and the same sample provided the 25 T cell receptor beta chains below, sequenced in a study of identical twins. TCRdb ran MiXCR on the 5' RACE reads and lists one entry per CDR3 protein. The sample lists 400,000 to 650,000 distinct CDR3 sequences; approximately 22% were seen once. Separately, the same data were catalogued under a study of T cells expressing NK-cell markers.

The sequenced sample consisted of CD4+ T cells sorted from blood. These receptors all come from a woman younger than 30 in good health.

V usage is TRBV7-6 and J usage is TRBJ2-7; 7 bases are a match to TRBD2. The V gene's germline CDR1 is SGHVS and CDR2 FNYEAQ. V lost 5 bases and J lost 3; bases outside the gene matches: 7. The CDR3 has 14 residues. CDR3 residues: CASSRGGTFYEQYF. The CDR3 DNA is TGTGCCAGCAGCCGCGGGGGAACCTTCTACGAGCAGTACTTC.

CDR3 in amino acids: CASSPRTSGANTGELFF. The CDR3 region has the DNA TGTGCCAGCAGTCCTCGGACTAGCGGGGCGAACACCGGGGAGCTGTTTTTT. The V gene is TRBV6-2 or TRBV6-3, the J gene TRBJ2-2; TRBD2 agrees at 12 bases. The CDR3 covers 17 residues. Per germline, CDR1 MNHEY and CDR2 SVGEGT. Trimming cost V 5 bases and J 0 bases; bases outside gene matches: 4.

V is TRBV6-5 and J is TRBJ1-2; D is possibly TRBD1 (6 bases). The V gene's germline CDR1 is MNHEY and CDR2 SVGAGI. The CDR3 is 15 residues long. Trimming shortened V by 1 base and J by 1 base, and 10 bases separated the two germline ends. The CDR3 here is CASSYLADSNYGYTF. The CDR3 coding sequence is TGTGCCAGCAGTTACTTGGCGGACAGTAACTATGGCTACACCTTC.

This clonotype showed up just a few times. This chain links TRBV29-1 with TRBJ2-1; TRBD2 matches 12 bases. The CDR3 has 13 residues. Germline CDR1 and CDR2: SQVTM and ANQGSEA. V lost 7 bases to trimming and J lost 8 bases; unmatched junction nucleotides: 6. Written as DNA, the CDR3 is TGCAGCGGGACTAGCGGGGTCTCGGATGAGCAGTTCTTC. This encodes CSGTSGVSDEQFF.

This clonotype was seen many times. The genes are TRBV10-3 and TRBJ2-1; 14 bases map to TRBD2. With 6 bases clipped from V and 7 bases from J, the junction kept 5 bases outside the gene matches. Germline V gene sequence: CDR1 ENHRY, CDR2 SYGVKD. This CDR3 contains 15 residues. Written as DNA, the CDR3 is TGTGCCATCAGCGGACTAGCGGGAGGTAGTAATGAGCAGTTCTTC. This codes for CAISGLAGGSNEQFF.

This clonotype was detected a few times. This sequence joins TRBV12-3 or TRBV12-4 and TRBJ2-7; maybe TRBD2 (5 bases). Trimming removed 5 bases from V and 4 bases from J, with 12 bases in between. CDR3 size: 13 residues. The CDR3 DNA sequence: TGTGCCAGCAGTATCACTAGTCCTTACGAGCAGTACTTC. Its translation is CASSITSPYEQYF.

The rearrangement uses TRBV18 and TRBJ2-3, with TRBD2 matching over 8 bases. Unmatched junction bases numbered 4, after V lost 5 bases and J lost 3 bases. CDR1 and CDR2 from the germline V gene are KGHSH and LQKENI. CDR3 length: 14 residues. The CDR3 nucleotides read TGTGCCAGCTCAACGGGGGGGCGAACAGATACGCAGTATTTT. Protein: CASSTGGRTDTQYF.

This clonotype was detected only a few times. This chain links TRBV6-4 with TRBJ2-3; D gene unclear. From germline, CDR1 is MRHNA and CDR2 SNTAGT. V gave up 6 bases and J gave up 2 bases, with 9 bases separating them. This CDR3 comprises 13 residues. The CDR3 loop reads CASSVAPTDTQYF. The CDR3 DNA sequence: TGTGCCAGCAGCGTAGCTCCCACAGATACGCAGTATTTT.

There are many counts of this clonotype. This chain uses TRBV12-3 or TRBV12-4 with TRBJ1-6; no firm D call. The CDR3 extends over 12 amino acids. V was trimmed by 8 bases and J by 7 bases, leaving 9 bases between them. The chain's CDR3 is CASGEYNSPLHF. CDR3 in DNA: TGTGCCAGCGGCGAATACAATTCACCCCTCCACTTT.

The table lists this clonotype with a few counts. The chain combines TRBV9 with TRBJ2-7, with TRBD1 identical over 10 bases. This CDR3 comprises 16 residues. The germline gives CDR1 SGDLS, CDR2 YYNGEE. With 4 bases clipped from V and 2 bases from J, the junction kept 9 bases outside the gene matches. The CDR3 region has the DNA TGTGCCAGCAGCCCTTCCCCGGGACAGGGGACCTACGAGCAGTACTTC. Its protein is CASSPSPGQGTYEQYF.

This clonotype was recorded a few times. This chain connects TRBV12-3 or TRBV12-4 to TRBJ2-7; D perhaps matches TRBD1 (5 bases). The CDR3 length is 12 residues. The V end was cut by 5 bases, the J end by 3 bases, with 8 bases between. This CDR3 is CASSADNYEQYF. Here the CDR3 DNA reads TGTGCCAGCAGTGCGGACAACTACGAGCAGTACTTC.

This clonotype was seen ten or more times. The chain is built from TRBV20-1 and TRBJ2-5; D remains unclear. Germline values: CDR1 DFQATT, CDR2 SNEGSKA (reference sequence). Trimming left V 5 bases short and J 5 bases short, with 12 bases between. This CDR3 spans 12 amino acids. CDR3 sequence reads: CSAGKLVETQYF. As DNA, the CDR3 is TGCAGTGCTGGCAAGTTAGTGGAGACCCAGTACTTC.

The rearrangement links TRBV6-1 to TRBJ2-4; no clear D. The germline V gene encodes CDR1 MNHNS and CDR2 SASEGT. The V end lost 6 bases, the J end lost 0 bases, and 9 bases lay between the germline ends. The CDR3 covers 14 residues. CDR3 DNA sequence: TGTGCCAGCAGGGACGACCTAGCCAAAAACATTCAGTACTTC. Protein product: CASRDDLAKNIQYF.

The chain employs TRBV29-1 and TRBJ1-2; 7 nucleotides match TRBD1. In germline, CDR1 is SQVTM, CDR2 ANQGSEA. CDR3 length equals 13 residues. J lost 2 bases, V lost 6 bases, and 6 bases had no gene match. The CDR3 region is CSVNTGVNYGYTF. CDR3 sequence (DNA): TGCAGCGTAAATACAGGGGTAAACTATGGCTACACCTTC.

A few counts support this clonotype. V usage is TRBV6-5 and J usage is TRBJ1-6, with D possibly being TRBD1 (6 bases). CDR1 and CDR2 from the germline V gene are MNHEY and SVGAGI. The CDR3 consists of 14 residues. Trimming removed 2 bases at V and 10 bases at J, with 12 bases between. The CDR3 loop reads CASSYGGRESPLHF. The CDR3 coding sequence is TGTGCCAGCAGTTACGGGGGGCGAGAATCACCCCTCCACTTT.

This clonotype was counted only a few times. The V gene is TRBV5-1, the J gene TRBJ2-5, with 10 bases identical to TRBD1. The CDR3 is made up of 15 amino acids. CDR1 is SGHRS, CDR2 YFSETQ, per germline. J was trimmed by 5 bases and V by 2 bases; bases with no gene match: 6. The CDR3 bases are TGCGCCAGCAGCTTCGATCCGGGACAGGGGGAGACCCAGTACTTC. It codes for CASSFDPGQGETQYF.

This clonotype was detected only a few times. The V gene is TRBV5-1, the J gene TRBJ2-2, with 7 bases identical to TRBD2. CDR3 size: 13 residues. The germline gives CDR1 SGHRS, CDR2 YFSETQ. The V gene end was trimmed by 3 bases and the J gene end by 8 bases; junction bases not matched to a gene: 4. The CDR3 protein is CASSSGGFGELFF. CDR3 DNA: TGCGCCAGCAGCTCGGGAGGCTTTGGGGAGCTGTTTTTT.

The chain uses TRBV6-5 and TRBJ1-1; no clear D gene. Deletions cut 0 bases from V and 1 base from J, with 12 bases between. The CDR3 has 16 amino acids. Germline lookup yields CDR1 MNHEY and CDR2 SVGAGI. This CDR3 is CASSYSTTHTNTEAFF. The CDR3 DNA sequence: TGTGCCAGCAGTTACTCGACAACCCATACGAACACTGAAGCTTTCTTT.

There are a few counts of this clonotype. The CDR3 is CASSLATVVQKAFF. The CDR3 DNA sequence: TGTGCCAGCAGCTTAGCTACGGTTGTCCAGAAAGCTTTCTTT. V and J are TRBV7-2 and TRBJ1-1; D unresolved. The germline gives CDR1 SGHTA, CDR2 FQGNSA. Trimming removed 0 bases at V and 9 bases at J, with 14 bases between. The CDR3 runs to 14 residues.

This clonotype was seen more than once but under ten times. The chain links TRBV12-3 or TRBV12-4 to TRBJ1-2; 8 nucleotides align to TRBD1. V lost 7 bases and J lost 4; bases outside the gene matches: 8. This CDR3 has 14 residues. The CDR3 is CASKRTGMAYGYTF. DNA for the CDR3: TGTGCCAGCAAACGGACAGGGATGGCCTATGGCTACACCTTC.

This clonotype has at least ten counts. CDR3 sequence: CASSLGSSGQETQYF. The CDR3 DNA sequence: TGCGCCAGCAGCTTGGGTAGCTCGGGGCAAGAGACCCAGTACTTC. The V gene is TRBV5-1, the J gene TRBJ2-5, with D possibly being TRBD2 (5 bases). The CDR3 length is 15 residues. V shed 0 bases and J shed 2 bases, with 11 bases lying between them. Per the germline V gene, CDR1 is SGHRS and CDR2 is YFSETQ.

This clonotype has a single count. V is TRBV28 and J is TRBJ2-3; possible D gene TRBD2, 6 bases. Trimming took off 7 bases at V and 3 bases at J, with 17 bases between the two ends. The CDR3 sequence is 15 residues long. Germline loops: CDR1 MDHEN, CDR2 SYDVKM. CDR3 nucleotide sequence: TGTGCCAGCAAGCCTGGCGGGGTCGGTACAGATACGCAGTATTTT. It translates to CASKPGGVGTDTQYF.

This clonotype has a handful of counts. The J gene is TRBJ2-7, the V gene TRBV10-3; TRBD2 matches at 14 bases. The CDR3 loop spans 17 amino acids. Per germline, CDR1 ENHRY and CDR2 SYGVKD. V trimming: 7 bases; J trimming: 2 bases; junction bases outside the gene matches: 10. The CDR3 protein is CAITTGLAGGPTYEQYF. In DNA form, the CDR3 reads TGTGCCATCACCACAGGACTAGCGGGAGGCCCTACCTACGAGCAGTACTTC.

The chain carries TRBV5-1 and TRBJ2-2; D remains unclear. In germline, CDR1 is SGHRS, CDR2 YFSETQ. The CDR3 runs to 14 residues. Between the trimmed V and J ends, which lost 0 bases and 6 bases, there was a span of 9 bases. The CDR3 spells CASSLVPESGELFF. In DNA, the CDR3 is TGCGCCAGCAGCTTGGTCCCAGAATCCGGGGAGCTGTTTTTT.

The chain has TRBV7-2 and TRBJ2-2, with D hard to call. CDR1 and CDR2 from the germline V gene are SGHTA and FQGNSA. The CDR3 length is 15 residues. V lost 1 base, J lost 4 bases, and 10 bases lay in between. CDR3 region: CASSLDSVSTGELFF. The CDR3 nucleotides are TGTGCCAGCAGCTTAGACTCCGTTTCCACCGGGGAGCTGTTTTTT.